This entry describes one T cell receptor (beta chain). Its antigen is unidentified. Profiling relied on immunoSEQ multiplex PCR, and the TCRdb table lists in-frame clones only, not all of them. The sample lists around 400,000 clones; more than 80% were seen once. This sample is part of a study of cytomegalovirus exposure and HLA in healthy donors. CDR1 and CDR2 from the germline V gene are SNHLY and FYNNEI. CDR3 length: 15 residues. The V gene lost 2 bases and the J gene lost 16 bases, with 24 bases spanning the gap. General study points: The tendency of first-cohort TCR clusters to co-occur in the roughly 120 validation repertoires was the finding of a later analysis.

This TCR came from a woman younger than 35 in good health and CMV-seronegative. The sample consisted of PBMCs. The chain combines TRBV2 with TRBJ2-1; D is possibly TRBD2 (6 bases). The CDR3 DNA sequence: TGTGCCAGCAGTGAACTAATGGGAGGACTCAGCGTATTATTCTTC. Translation gives CASSELMGGLSVLFF.